Presented here are 16 T cell receptor beta chains from one specimen sequenced in a study of a mutant IDH1 vaccine in newly diagnosed glioma. Clones were read by immunoSEQ multiplex PCR, and TCRdb kept only the in-frame ones, dropping some. This sample has roughly 120,000 clones, with around four fifths found just once. These TCRs' antigens remain unknown. Time point of the sample: week 11, during vaccination. Vaccination used 300 ug of mutant IDH1 20-mer peptide per dose, with topical imiquimod. The sample here was PBMCs, taken from a glioma patient whose treatment included an IDH1 peptide vaccine. The source is a man aged 40-49 years with glioma.

The chain carries TRBV5-1 and TRBJ1-1; perhaps TRBD1 as D (5 bases). Germline-derived CDR1 and CDR2 are SGHRS and YFSETQ. The CDR3 runs 14 residues. Trimming shortened V by 6 bases and J by 0 bases, and 12 bases separated the two germline ends. The CDR3 nucleotides are TGCGCCAGCACCCCGGACACTATGAACACTGAAGCTTTCTTT. Translated, it gives CASTPDTMNTEAFF.

The chain joins TRBV15 to TRBJ1-1; tentative D call: TRBD1 (6 bases). The length of the CDR3 is 15 residues. V lost 4 bases and J 6 bases, leaving 18 bases between the germline ends. CDR1 is LNHNV, CDR2 YYDKDF, per germline (reference sequence). CDR3 bases: TGTGCCACCAGCAAAAGGGGGGGAGTCAGCGCTGAAGCTTTCTTT. Its protein is CATSKRGGVSAEAFF.

V is TRBV4-3 and J is TRBJ2-7; the match to TRBD2 covers 9 bases. Germline lookup yields CDR1 LGHNA and CDR2 YSLEER. Trimming at V came to 1 base and at J to 3 bases, leaving 4 bases not matched to a gene. CDR3 length: 15 amino acids. The CDR3 sequence: CASSQGLAAGYEQYF. In DNA form, the CDR3 reads TGCGCCAGCAGCCAAGGACTAGCGGCCGGCTACGAGCAGTACTTC.

The genes are TRBV7-6 and TRBJ2-7; D is unresolved. Per the germline V gene, CDR1 is SGHVS and CDR2 is FNYEAQ. This CDR3 has 13 amino acids. Trimming removed 5 bases from V and 3 bases from J, with 11 bases in between. The CDR3 coding sequence is TGTGCCAGCAGCCCCTCGGTGTACTACGAGCAGTACTTC. As protein: CASSPSVYYEQYF.

This chain connects TRBV6-4 to TRBJ1-1; TRBD1 matches 10 bases. The CDR3 runs 16 residues. V dropped 0 bases and J dropped 5; count of bases not matched to a gene: 6. Germline V lookup: CDR1 MRHNA, CDR2 SNTAGT. The CDR3 nucleotides read TGTGCCAGCAGTGACTCCGGTGGGACAGGGGTGACTGAAGCTTTCTTT. Protein sequence: CASSDSGGTGVTEAFF.

The chain couples TRBV5-6 to TRBJ2-5; 10 nucleotides line up with TRBD1. The CDR3 sequence is 15 residues long. With V trimmed by 2 bases and J by 5 bases, 6 bases remained unmatched. Germline values: CDR1 SGHDT, CDR2 YYEEEE. The CDR3 region has the DNA TGTGCCAGCAGCTTAGCGGGACAGGGGTTGGAGACCCAGTACTTC. Translating it yields CASSLAGQGLETQYF.

V usage is TRBV5-4 and J usage is TRBJ1-2; 9 nucleotides agree with TRBD1. Germline V gene sequence: CDR1 SGHNT, CDR2 YYREEE (reference sequence). V shed 4 bases, J shed 6 bases, and the junction held 4 bases outside the gene matches. The CDR3 is 13 amino acids. The CDR3, as DNA: TGTGCCAGCAGCCTCACAGGGGGCGATGGCTACACCTTC. Its translation: CASSLTGGDGYTF.

The CDR3 DNA is TGTGCCAGCAGCTTTCCGGGACCGACGAACTATGGCTACACCTTC. Translation: CASSFPGPTNYGYTF. The chain has TRBV11-3 and TRBJ1-2; a weak D match, TRBD1 (5 bases). Germline V gene data show CDR1 as SGHNT and CDR2 as YENEEA. This CDR3 region has 15 residues. Trimming took off 3 bases at V and 2 bases at J, with 13 bases between the two ends.

This clone has a handful of counts. The V gene is TRBV5-1, the J gene TRBJ2-5; TRBD2 matches 11 bases. Germline V gene sequence: CDR1 SGHRS, CDR2 YFSETQ. The CDR3 runs 15 residues. Trimming took 6 bases from V and 2 from J; bases not matched to a gene: 6. CDR3 nucleotide sequence: TGCGCCAGCAACCCACGACTAGCGGGACAAGAGACCCAGTACTTC. This sequence encodes CASNPRLAGQETQYF. Using reference TRBV5-1 and TRBJ2-5 for the parts outside the CDR3, the full variable domain is KAGVTQTPRYLIKTRGQQVTLSCSPISGHRSVSWYQQTPGQGLQFLFEYFSETQRNKGNFPGRFSGRQFSNSRSEMNVSTLELGDSALYLCASNPRLAGQETQYFGPGTRLLVL.

This chain connects TRBV7-2 to TRBJ2-3; maybe TRBD1 (5 bases). This CDR3 has 14 amino acids. The germline V and J ends were trimmed by 2 bases and 4 bases, with 10 bases remaining between them. Germline V gene lookup returns CDR1 SGHTA and CDR2 FQGNSA. The CDR3 loop is CASSLSTGSDTQYF. The CDR3 bases are TGTGCCAGCAGCTTATCTACAGGTTCAGATACGCAGTATTTT.

This chain connects TRBV30 to TRBJ2-7; 7 bases fit TRBD1. V shed 0 bases, J shed 4 bases, and the junction held 6 bases outside the gene matches. Germline V gives CDR1 GTSNPN, CDR2 SVGIG (reference sequence). The length of the CDR3 is 14 residues. This CDR3 reads CAWSVKGTVYEQYF. CDR3 bases: TGTGCCTGGAGTGTAAAGGGGACAGTGTACGAGCAGTACTTC. The entire variable domain, with the rest obtained from reference TRBV30 and TRBJ2-7, is as follows: SQTIHQWPATLVQPVGSPLSLECTVEGTSNPNLYWYRQAAGRGLQLLFYSVGIGQISSEVPQNLSASRPQDRQFILSSKKLLLSDSGFYLCAWSVKGTVYEQYFGPGTRLTVT.

This chain uses TRBV19 with TRBJ2-5; weak D call: TRBD2 (6 bases). The CDR3 is 13 amino acids. Germline lookup yields CDR1 LNHDA and CDR2 SQIVND (reference sequence). Trimming shortened V by 5 bases and J by 0 bases, and 7 bases separated the two germline ends. The CDR3 loop reads CASSGGYQETQYF. As DNA, the CDR3 is TGTGCCAGTAGTGGGGGGTACCAAGAGACCCAGTACTTC.

V usage is TRBV11-2 and J usage is TRBJ2-5; weak D call: TRBD2 (5 bases). CDR1 and CDR2 from the germline V gene are SGHAT and FQNNGV. This CDR3 contains 16 residues. Trimming shortened V by 7 bases and J by 0 bases, and 18 bases separated the two germline ends. CDR3 region: CASTLGSGKHQETQYF. The CDR3 DNA is TGTGCCAGCACCCTAGGGAGCGGCAAGCACCAAGAGACCCAGTACTTC.

The count of this clone is one. The genes are TRBV4-2 and TRBJ2-7; 8 nucleotides match TRBD2. Germline trimming cut 1 base from V and 3 bases from J; bases unmatched to any gene: 5. The CDR3 spans 15 residues. Germline CDR1 LGHNA, CDR2 YNFKEQ. The CDR3 reads CASSQVAGRGYEQYF. CDR3 bases: TGTGCCAGCAGCCAAGTAGCGGGAAGGGGCTACGAGCAGTACTTC.

The chain joins TRBV6-6 to TRBJ1-2; TRBD1 matches 11 bases. Germline V gene lookup returns CDR1 MNHNY and CDR2 SVGAGI (reference sequence). The length of the CDR3 is 15 residues. Unmatched junction bases numbered 11, after V lost 7 bases and J lost 7 bases. In DNA form, the CDR3 reads TGTGCCAGCACCCCCCGGACAGGGGGCGCGAGTGGCTACACCTTC. Amino acids: CASTPRTGGASGYTF.

This clone was counted a few times. The CDR3 nucleotides are TGTGCCAGCAGTGAAATAGGGGGATATCAGCCCCAGCATTTT. Its translation is CASSEIGGYQPQHF. The chain carries TRBV25-1 and TRBJ1-5; tentative D call: TRBD1 (6 bases). The CDR3 covers 14 residues. Germline CDR1 MGHDK, CDR2 SYGVNS. V gave up 2 bases and J gave up 5 bases, with 10 bases separating them.